The 23 T cell receptor beta chains presented below share a single source sample, sequenced in a study of shared clonotypes between healthy human individuals. Data came from immunoSEQ multiplex PCR; TCRdb stores just in-frame clones and leaves some out. The sample includes approximately 650,000 clones, roughly 95% seen only once; the top ten take less than 0.13%. As defined, naive CD8 cells were CD45RO-negative and positively selected for CCR7, with terminally differentiated effector memory CD45RA+ cells excluded. What was sequenced was naive CD8+ T cells sorted from blood. These receptors were taken from a woman aged 25 to 39 in good health.

The chain is built from TRBV2 and TRBJ2-7; 11 bases are shared with TRBD1. Looked up from germline, CDR1 is SNHLY and CDR2 is FYNNEI. CDR3 length: 20 residues. The trim removed 3 bases at V and 2 bases at J, leaving 18 bases unmatched. The chain's CDR3 is CASSEPQDRGRAGNPYEQYF. The CDR3, as DNA: TGTGCCAGCAGTGAGCCCCAGGACAGGGGGCGGGCGGGAAACCCCTACGAGCAGTACTTC.

This chain links TRBV27 with TRBJ2-7; tentative D call: TRBD1 (6 bases). The germline CDR1 and CDR2 sequences are MNHEY and SMNVEV (reference sequence). V lost 4 bases and J 12 bases, leaving 22 bases between the germline ends. This CDR3 contains 14 residues. CDR3 residues: CASSSGTPQGLRYF. CDR3 in DNA: TGTGCCAGCAGTTCTGGGACACCACAAGGACTTAGGTACTTC.

The V call is TRBV19, the J call TRBJ1-1; D is unresolved. CDR1 and CDR2 from the germline V gene are LNHDA and SQIVND (reference sequence). Trimming left V 4 bases short and J 0 bases short, with 12 bases between. This CDR3 has 15 residues. The CDR3 bases are TGTGCCAGTAGTACCCCTTGGGAGATGAACACTGAAGCTTTCTTT. It encodes CASSTPWEMNTEAFF.

The J gene is TRBJ2-1, the V gene TRBV9; the match to TRBD1 covers 7 bases. Germline CDR1 and CDR2: SGDLS and YYNGEE. CDR3 length equals 15 residues. The V and J ends lost 0 bases and 7 bases, in that order; junction bases with no gene match: 7. CDR3 nucleotides: TGTGCCAGCAGCGTAGGACAGGGTAGGACGAATGAGCAGTTCTTC. Translated, it gives CASSVGQGRTNEQFF.

The V and J genes are TRBV6-5 and TRBJ2-1, with a tentative D call TRBD2 (7 bases). Trimming removed 2 bases at V and 14 bases at J, with 19 bases between. The length of the CDR3 is 14 residues. CDR1 and CDR2 from the germline V gene are MNHEY and SVGAGI. CDR3 in DNA: TGTGCCAGCAGTTACCCCACGGGGGGCGACCGAGAGTTCTTC. Amino acid sequence: CASSYPTGGDREFF.

This rearrangement joins TRBV14 to TRBJ2-3; perhaps TRBD2 as D (6 bases). The V gene's germline CDR1 is SGHDN and CDR2 FVKESK. The V gene lost 1 base and the J gene lost 6 bases, with 11 bases spanning the gap. This CDR3 has 14 residues. CDR3 amino acids: CASSQGRGSDTQYF. The CDR3 DNA follows: TGTGCCAGCAGCCAAGGGCGGGGATCTGATACGCAGTATTTT.

This chain links TRBV6-6 with TRBJ2-2, with D maybe TRBD2 (5 bases). CDR3 length: 14 residues. Trimming pared 6 bases from V and 5 bases from J, leaving 13 bases between. CDR1 is MNHNY, CDR2 SVGAGI, per germline (reference sequence). DNA of the CDR3: TGTGCCAGCAGCCCCGGACTCGAAACCGGGGAGCTGTTTTTT. This encodes CASSPGLETGELFF.

The rearrangement uses TRBV7-9 and TRBJ2-3; 10 nucleotides line up with TRBD2. Trimming cost V 1 base and J 1 base; bases outside gene matches: 5. CDR3 length: 17 residues. Germline lookup yields CDR1 SEHNR and CDR2 FQNEAQ (reference sequence). Here the CDR3 reads CASSLGTSGPRTDTQYF. CDR3 nucleotides: TGTGCCAGCAGCTTAGGGACTAGCGGTCCTCGCACAGATACGCAGTATTTT.

V and J are TRBV28 and TRBJ2-7; D remains unclear. Germline lookup yields CDR1 MDHEN and CDR2 SYDVKM. There are 13 residues in the CDR3. Trimming took off 7 bases at V and 0 bases at J, with 10 bases between the two ends. This CDR3 reads CASKETSSYEQYF. CDR3 in DNA: TGTGCCAGCAAGGAGACCAGCTCCTACGAGCAGTACTTC.

V is TRBV29-1 and J is TRBJ2-3, with 7 bases matching TRBD2. Losses at the gene ends were 4 bases for V and 2 bases for J; bases not matched to a gene: 9. The germline gives CDR1 SQVTM, CDR2 ANQGSEA. This CDR3 region has 15 residues. CDR3 sequence: CSVVGREPYTDTQYF. DNA of the CDR3: TGCAGCGTTGTGGGGCGGGAGCCCTACACAGATACGCAGTATTTT.

This clone was counted once. For the CDR3, the DNA is TGTGCCAGCAGTTACACCAGGGCCCTAAAGCCCTACGAGCAGTACTTC. Its translation is CASSYTRALKPYEQYF. The chain is built from TRBV6-5 and TRBJ2-7, with a possible D match to TRBD1 (5 bases). The ends were cut back, 2 bases at V and 2 bases at J, with 16 bases in the middle. Germline CDR1 reads MNHEY; CDR2 reads SVGAGI. This CDR3 spans 16 amino acids.

This clone was found a few times. The V and J genes are TRBV28 and TRBJ1-5; D remains ambiguous. The CDR3 runs to 14 residues. Germline assignment: CDR1 MDHEN and CDR2 SYDVKM. The germline V and J ends were trimmed by 4 bases and 0 bases, with 7 bases remaining between them. Written as DNA, the CDR3 is TGTGCCAGCAGTTCTCAGTTTAGCAATCAGCCCCAGCATTTT. Translation gives CASSSQFSNQPQHF.

DNA for the CDR3: TGTGCCAGCAGCAAGGGATTCTCCTACGAGCAGTACTTC. This translates into CASSKGFSYEQYF. The rearrangement joins TRBV11-3 to TRBJ2-7; D is unresolved. Germline V CDR1 and CDR2: SGHNT, YENEEA. V lost 5 bases to trimming and J lost 0 bases, with 8 bases between them. CDR3 length equals 13 residues.

The CDR3: CASSPGLSMDYTEAFF. CDR3 sequence (DNA): TGTGCCAGCTCACCAGGGTTGAGTATGGATTACACTGAAGCTTTCTTT. This rearrangement joins TRBV18 to TRBJ1-1; the D is unclear. The V gene lost 2 bases and the J gene lost 3 bases, with 16 bases spanning the gap. The CDR3 has 16 amino acids. Per the germline V gene, CDR1 is KGHSH and CDR2 is LQKENI.

The CDR3 sequence: CASSLTAALSGNTIYF. CDR3 coding DNA: TGTGCCAGCAGCTTGACGGCGGCCCTCTCTGGAAACACCATATATTTT. J is TRBJ1-3 and V is TRBV7-9; D is uncertain. The CDR3 has 16 residues. V was cut by 3 bases and J by 0 bases, with 12 bases left in between. The germline gives CDR1 SEHNR, CDR2 FQNEAQ (reference sequence). Full variable domain (outside the CDR3, taken from reference TRBV7-9 and TRBJ1-3): DTGVSQNPRHKITKRGQNVTFRCDPISEHNRLYWYRQTLGQGPEFLTYFQNEAQLEKSRLLSDRFSAERPKGSFSTLEIQRTEQGDSAMYLCASSLTAALSGNTIYFGEGSWLTVV.

This chain connects TRBV4-1 to TRBJ2-7; 7 bases line up with TRBD2. Trimming cost V 2 bases and J 3 bases; bases outside gene matches: 10. Germline CDR1 MGHRA, CDR2 YSYEKL. The CDR3 extends over 16 amino acids. The CDR3 nucleotides are TGCGCCAGCAGCCAATCCGCGGAGCGGGGCAGCTACGAGCAGTACTTC. Its translation: CASSQSAERGSYEQYF.

The count of this clone is one. CDR3 DNA: TGTGCCAGCAGTTATGCGGAAAACACAGATACGCAGTATTTT. It yields the protein CASSYAENTDTQYF. This rearrangement joins TRBV6-5 to TRBJ2-3; no firm D call. The germline V and J ends were trimmed by 3 bases and 2 bases, with 9 bases remaining between them. The CDR3 has 14 residues. Germline V gene sequence: CDR1 MNHEY, CDR2 SVGAGI.

The chain employs TRBV13 and TRBJ1-2, with a possible D match to TRBD1 (6 bases). There are 15 residues in the CDR3. Germline V gene sequence: CDR1 PRHDT, CDR2 FYEKMQ (reference sequence). Deletions cut 5 bases from V and 5 bases from J, with 18 bases between. In DNA form, the CDR3 reads TGTGCCAGCAGCGCCCGATGGGGGGGGCTTTATGGCTACACCTTC. Translation: CASSARWGGLYGYTF.

This clone was seen a single time. The chain recombines TRBV5-1 with TRBJ2-7; tentatively, D is TRBD2 (5 bases). Trimming took off 4 bases at V and 0 bases at J, with 11 bases between the two ends. Germline V gene sequence: CDR1 SGHRS, CDR2 YFSETQ. The length of the CDR3 is 14 residues. The CDR3 region is CASSIGLGSYEQYF. As DNA, the CDR3 is TGCGCCAGCAGCATAGGACTGGGCTCCTACGAGCAGTACTTC.

This chain's CDR3 is CASSLAGGFDWQYF. Written as DNA, the CDR3 is TGTGCCAGCAGCTTAGCGGGGGGATTCGACTGGCAGTATTTT. The chain has TRBV7-6 and TRBJ2-3, with D tentatively TRBD2 (6 bases). Trimming stripped 0 bases from V and 11 bases from J, with 15 bases between. CDR3 length: 14 residues. The V gene's germline CDR1 is SGHVS and CDR2 FNYEAQ.

This chain uses TRBV11-2 with TRBJ2-7, with 8 bases fitting TRBD1. V gave up 8 bases and J gave up 3 bases; unmatched junction bases: 12. Germline V gene lookup returns CDR1 SGHAT and CDR2 FQNNGV. The CDR3 runs to 15 residues. CDR3 in amino acids: CASCDTGTGYYEQYF. The CDR3, as DNA: TGTGCCAGCTGCGACACCGGGACAGGATACTACGAGCAGTACTTC.

The J gene is TRBJ2-7, the V gene TRBV9; D is unclear. The V and J ends lost 3 bases and 2 bases respectively, with 15 bases between them. Germline V CDR1 and CDR2: SGDLS, YYNGEE. The CDR3 has 15 residues. The CDR3, as DNA: TGTGCCAGCAGCGACCGTCCCCATCCCGCCTACGAGCAGTACTTC. This sequence encodes CASSDRPHPAYEQYF.

This clone was detected once. The chain links TRBV27 to TRBJ2-2; D not resolved. In germline, CDR1 is MNHEY, CDR2 SMNVEV (reference sequence). The CDR3 has 13 amino acids. V was cut by 0 bases and J by 5 bases, with 4 bases left in between. The CDR3 DNA reads TGTGCCAGCAGTTTATCTAAGACCGGGGAGCTGTTTTTT. Residues: CASSLSKTGELFF.